This T cell receptor beta chain is from a study of CD8+ T cells in alopecia areata. This CDR3 comprises 13 residues. V dropped 2 bases and J dropped 4 bases, with 9 bases sitting between them. The germline gives CDR1 SGHRS, CDR2 YFSETQ. Treatment described: oral pan-JAK inhibitor, 5-10 mg twice daily. Peripheral blood and lesional scalp punch biopsies were taken from alopecia areata patients. Both CD4+ and CD8+ T cells were separated by sorting PBMCs. This clone has more than one count but fewer than ten. What it binds is unknown. RNA, once extracted, was reverse transcribed into cDNA for use as the sequencing template. The table came from immunoSEQ multiplex PCR; TCRdb's copy has only in-frame clones and leaves some out. The table has about 150,000 clones, about 59% seen once. Findings of the study overall: Throughout tofacitinib, many expanded lesional clones continued to persist in scalp and blood. Affected scalp, especially in alopecia totalis/universalis, had a higher clonality than normal scalp did.

This specimen was CD8+ T cells sorted from blood, taken at week 4, from a patient treated with tofacitinib. V is TRBV5-1 and J is TRBJ1-2; D unresolved. This receptor was identified in a human donor with alopecia areata. CDR3 protein: CASSLSGFYGYTF. The CDR3 coding sequence is TGCGCCAGCAGCTTATCGGGGTTCTATGGCTACACCTTC.